This T cell receptor beta chain was sequenced during a study of blood T cell repertoires in COVID-19. About the research overall: Samples representing acute and convalescent COVID-19 were sourced from the United States, Italy and Spain.

As handled by the study authors: The assay estimated nucleated cells by amplifying reference gene primers. Assay: immunoSEQ multiplex PCR; the TCRdb copy retains only in-frame clones and omits some. From that table come the V and J calls and clone size; the DNA was used to work out D and trimming. This sample has under 130,000 clones; 88% occur once, and the top ten carry about 3%. Trimming stripped 4 bases from V and 6 bases from J, with 16 bases between. The CDR3 length is 15 residues. From germline, CDR1 is LGHDT and CDR2 YNNKEL (reference sequence). V usage is TRBV3-1 (or the pseudogene TRBV3-2) and J usage is TRBJ2-1, with D possibly being TRBD1 (5 bases). This sequence was found in a human donor in a cohort sampled during active COVID-19. The specimen sequenced was peripheral blood. CDR3 sequence (DNA): TGTGCCAGCAGCCTCAGCCTACAGGCGGTCAATGAGCAGTTCTTC. This gives the protein CASSLSLQAVNEQFF.